This T cell receptor (beta chain) was documented in a study of OX40 agonist ivuxolimab in advanced cancers. Study overall: People who had prior anti-PD-1, anti-PD-L1 or anti-CTLA-4 therapy could take part, and approximately 44% had some.

Study-wide results and caveats: Clones of CD4+ and CD8+ blood T cells grew by week 6 at doses of 0.1 to 3.0 mg/kg. The authors did not determine the antigen specificity of the expanded peripheral T cells.

This clone was observed a single time. Its target is unknown. Baseline was the first blood sampling point, followed by cycle 4 day 1 and cycle 7 day 1. Germline V gives CDR1 MDHEN, CDR2 SYDVKM. CDR3 size: 18 residues. Unmatched junction bases numbered 11, after V lost 3 bases and J lost 7 bases. Method: immunoSEQ multiplex PCR; TCRdb's copy keeps in-frame clones and lacks some. The sample yields tens of thousands of clones, 92% seen once. The sample here was CD4+ or CD8+ T cells sorted from blood, taken in a trial of the OX40 agonist ivuxolimab. This receptor was taken from an adult with an advanced solid tumor such as melanoma, head and neck, liver or kidney cancer. The chain employs TRBV28 and TRBJ2-1; 14 nucleotides agree with TRBD2. Written as DNA, the CDR3 is TGTGCCAGCAGTTTGGGACTAGCGGGAGTCCTGTTTCGGAATGAGCAGTTCTTC. Its translation is CASSLGLAGVLFRNEQFF.